The 30 T cell receptor beta chains in this list originate from one sample, sequenced in a study of PD-L1 blockade in urothelial cancer. This sample's time point: pretreatment peripheral blood. The protocol was immunoSEQ multiplex PCR, while the TCRdb copy is restricted to in-frame clones and leaves out a portion. The data contain approximately 63,000 clones, about 81% of them singletons. Sequencing was performed on PBMCs, taken around atezolizumab (anti-PD-L1) treatment. The receptors shown here come from a man between 65 and 80 years old with urothelial cancer.

The chain couples TRBV10-3 to TRBJ2-2; D is perhaps TRBD1 (6 bases). Trimming removed 11 bases from V and 2 bases from J, with 15 bases in between. Germline-derived CDR1 and CDR2 are ENHRY and SYGVKD. The CDR3 runs to 14 residues. For the CDR3, the DNA is TGTGCCCCCCGAGGGACACCTAACACCGGGGAGCTGTTTTTT. Translating gives CAPRGTPNTGELFF.

The chain joins TRBV4-1 to TRBJ2-1; D gene ambiguous. V was clipped by 0 bases and J by 0 bases, with 9 bases between them. The CDR3 is made up of 16 amino acids. The germline gives CDR1 MGHRA, CDR2 YSYEKL. CDR3 loop: CASSQDFRSSYNEQFF. CDR3 sequence (DNA): TGCGCCAGCAGCCAAGATTTCCGGAGCTCCTACAATGAGCAGTTCTTC.

The CDR3 DNA sequence: TGTGCCAGCAGCTTAGCGCAGAAGGAGCAGTTCTTC. Translating gives CASSLAQKEQFF. V and J are TRBV7-9 and TRBJ2-1; D uncertain. The V end lost 0 bases, the J end lost 10 bases, and 7 bases lay between the germline ends. The germline CDR1 and CDR2 sequences are SEHNR and FQNEAQ (reference sequence). There are 12 residues in the CDR3.

The V and J genes are TRBV6-6 and TRBJ2-3; no clear D. The V end lost 6 bases, the J end lost 3 bases, and 7 bases lay between the germline ends. CDR1 and CDR2 (germline): MNHNY, SVGAGI (reference sequence). The length of the CDR3 is 12 residues. This chain's CDR3 is CASRSTTDTQYF. CDR3 nucleotides: TGTGCCAGCAGGTCGACAACAGATACGCAGTATTTT.

The rearrangement links TRBV5-6 to TRBJ2-5; no clear D. The germline gives CDR1 SGHDT, CDR2 YYEEEE. The CDR3 spans 11 residues. Trimming took 4 bases from V and 5 from J, leaving 6 bases between them. CDR3 nucleotides: TGTGCCAGCAGCCTACTTGAGACCCAGTACTTC. It is translated as CASSLLETQYF.

The chain carries TRBV10-3 and TRBJ2-7; a possible D gene is TRBD2 (6 bases). This CDR3 has 16 residues. CDR1 and CDR2 from the germline V gene are ENHRY and SYGVKD. The germline V and J ends were trimmed by 4 bases and 5 bases, with 21 bases remaining between them. CDR3 region: CAISVGGGKYSDEQYF. The CDR3, as DNA: TGTGCCATCAGTGTTGGAGGAGGGAAGTATAGCGACGAGCAGTACTTC.

In its sample, this clone was seen a few times. This chain's CDR3 is CASRRDSTQYEQYF. CDR3 DNA sequence: TGTGCCAGCAGACGCGACAGTACCCAGTACGAGCAGTACTTC. The chain employs TRBV27 and TRBJ2-7, with TRBD1 as a possible D gene (5 bases). Germline loops: CDR1 MNHEY, CDR2 SMNVEV (reference sequence). This CDR3 has 14 amino acids. The ends were cut back, 6 bases at V and 4 bases at J, with 16 bases in the middle.

This chain connects TRBV7-9 to TRBJ2-6; 7 positions agree with TRBD1. The V and J ends lost 4 bases and 2 bases, in that order; junction bases with no gene match: 5. The CDR3 is 16 residues long. The V gene's germline CDR1 is SEHNR and CDR2 FQNEAQ (reference sequence). In DNA, the CDR3 is TGTGCCAGCAGCTCTATGACAGGGCCTGGGGCCAACGTCCTGACTTTC. Translated: CASSSMTGPGANVLTF.

The V gene is TRBV9, the J gene TRBJ1-5; 7 positions match TRBD1. V was pared by 3 bases and J by 0 bases, with 3 bases of the junction left unmatched. The CDR3 loop spans 15 amino acids. CDR1 SGDLS and CDR2 YYNGEE come from the germline V gene. The CDR3 coding sequence is TGTGCCAGCAGCGCTACAGGGGATAGCAATCAGCCCCAGCATTTT. It translates to CASSATGDSNQPQHF.

This chain joins TRBV30 and TRBJ2-1; 8 bases map to TRBD2. V lost 2 bases, J lost 4 bases, and 4 bases stayed unmatched. The CDR3 consists of 14 residues. Germline V lookup: CDR1 GTSNPN, CDR2 SVGIG (reference sequence). This CDR3 is CAWSSGGGYNEQFF. Written as DNA, the CDR3 is TGTGCCTGGAGTAGCGGGGGTGGGTACAATGAGCAGTTCTTC.

The genes are TRBV7-2 and TRBJ2-3, with D possibly TRBD2 on 6 matching bases. CDR1 and CDR2 from the germline V gene are SGHTA and FQGNSA. V dropped 2 bases and J dropped 6 bases, with 21 bases sitting between them. CDR3 length: 17 residues. The DNA of the CDR3 is TGTGCCAGCAGCTTACAATTCGGCGGGACGACGGCGGATACGCAGTATTTT. Amino acids: CASSLQFGGTTADTQYF.

This chain connects TRBV6-1 to TRBJ2-1; 7 bases line up with TRBD2. Trimming cost V 1 base and J 2 bases; bases outside gene matches: 8. Germline V CDR1 and CDR2: MNHNS, SASEGT. The CDR3 is 17 amino acids. CDR3 sequence reads: CASSEELRAGPYNEQFF. In nucleotides, the CDR3 is TGTGCCAGCAGTGAAGAGCTTCGAGCGGGGCCCTACAATGAGCAGTTCTTC.

The chain recombines TRBV5-5 with TRBJ2-5; the match to TRBD2 covers 15 bases. This CDR3 spans 18 amino acids. CDR1 and CDR2 from the germline V gene are SGHKS and YYEKEE (reference sequence). V trimming: 4 bases; J trimming: 1 base; junction bases outside the gene matches: 8. This CDR3 reads CASSLTGLAGGLQETQYF. The CDR3 DNA reads as TGTGCCAGCAGCCTGACTGGACTAGCGGGAGGGCTCCAAGAGACCCAGTACTTC.

The rearrangement joins TRBV14 to TRBJ2-7, with TRBD2 matching 10 bases. This CDR3 comprises 15 residues. Germline trimming cut 3 bases from V and 3 bases from J; bases unmatched to any gene: 5. The V gene's germline CDR1 is SGHDN and CDR2 FVKESK. CDR3 bases: TGTGCCAGCAGCCAGAGGACTAGCGGATTCTACGAGCAGTACTTC. This gives the protein CASSQRTSGFYEQYF.

The chain combines TRBV2 with TRBJ1-1; perhaps TRBD1 as D (6 bases). The germline V gene has CDR1 SNHLY and CDR2 FYNNEI. The CDR3 is 14 amino acids. Trimming removed 8 bases from V and 2 bases from J, with 15 bases in between. The CDR3 protein is CASGGGQINTEAFF. CDR3 in DNA: TGTGCCAGCGGGGGCGGACAGATTAACACTGAAGCTTTCTTT.

The genes are TRBV27 and TRBJ1-5; D gene uncertain. V lost 4 bases and J 3 bases, leaving 13 bases between the germline ends. Germline V gives CDR1 MNHEY, CDR2 SMNVEV (reference sequence). There are 15 residues in the CDR3. The CDR3 bases are TGTGCCAGCAGTTCACTCGAGGGAACCAATCAGCCCCAGCATTTT. Its protein product is CASSSLEGTNQPQHF.

The gene calls are TRBV7-8 and TRBJ2-5; TRBD2 matches 11 bases. V shed 4 bases and J 5 bases; nucleotides not matched to a gene: 9. Germline CDR1 and CDR2: SGHVS and FQNEAQ. CDR3 length equals 16 residues. In DNA form, the CDR3 reads TGTGCCAGCAGCTCCAGACTAGCGGGAAGGATGGAGACCCAGTACTTC. Its protein product is CASSSRLAGRMETQYF.

The chain is built from TRBV11-2 and TRBJ2-1; 9 nucleotides align to TRBD1. Unmatched junction bases numbered 7, after V lost 0 bases and J lost 4 bases. The CDR3 is made up of 17 amino acids. CDR1 SGHAT and CDR2 FQNNGV come from the germline V gene. The CDR3 DNA sequence: TGTGCCAGCAGCTTAGACCCGGGACAGGGCCAGTACAATGAGCAGTTCTTC. It codes for CASSLDPGQGQYNEQFF.

The V gene is TRBV5-5, the J gene TRBJ2-2; D possibly corresponds to TRBD1 (5 bases). CDR3 length equals 15 residues. Looked up from germline, CDR1 is SGHKS and CDR2 is YYEKEE (reference sequence). Trimming took 4 bases from V and 3 from J, leaving 13 bases between them. The CDR3 DNA reads as TGTGCCAGCAGCCTAGGACACGTTGACACCGGGGAGCTGTTTTTT. Translation: CASSLGHVDTGELFF.

The V call is TRBV5-6, the J call TRBJ1-5, with D unresolved. V shed 3 bases and J shed 4 bases, with 5 bases lying between them. This CDR3 contains 12 residues. Germline-derived CDR1 and CDR2 are SGHDT and YYEEEE. The CDR3 DNA is TGTGCCAGCAGCTCCCAAAATCAGCCCCAGCATTTT. As protein: CASSSQNQPQHF.

The rearrangement joins TRBV11-3 to TRBJ1-2, with D possibly being TRBD1 (6 bases). The CDR3 is 12 amino acids. V shed 5 bases and J shed 8 bases, with 12 bases lying between them. Germline assignment: CDR1 SGHNT and CDR2 YENEEA. The CDR3, as DNA: TGTGCCAGCAGCCTCACAGGGTACGGCTACACCTTC. Translated: CASSLTGYGYTF. Using reference TRBV11-3 and TRBJ1-2 for the parts outside the CDR3, the full variable domain is EAGVVQSPRYKIIEKKQPVAFWCNPISGHNTLYWYLQNLGQGPELLIRYENEEAVDDSQLPKDRFSAERLKGVDSTLKIQPAELGDSAVYLCASSLTGYGYTFGSGTRLTVV.

The chain carries TRBV4-2 and TRBJ2-5; 8 bases align to TRBD2. The trim removed 1 base at V and 5 bases at J, leaving 9 bases unmatched. This CDR3 has 16 residues. Looked up from germline, CDR1 is LGHNA and CDR2 is YNFKEQ. CDR3 residues: CASSQAGREGQETQYF. CDR3 DNA sequence: TGTGCCAGCAGCCAAGCGGGCCGGGAGGGCCAGGAGACCCAGTACTTC.

This clone was seen a few times. This rearrangement joins TRBV5-1 to TRBJ1-1; D might be TRBD1 (5 bases). V was shortened by 1 base and J by 4 bases, with 8 bases between the two germline ends. This CDR3 has 13 residues. Germline lookup yields CDR1 SGHRS and CDR2 YFSETQ. The CDR3 loop is CASSLSRATEAFF. CDR3 nucleotide sequence: TGCGCCAGCAGCTTGAGCAGGGCCACTGAAGCTTTCTTT.

The rearrangement uses TRBV28 and TRBJ1-5; TRBD1 might be the D (5 bases). The germline CDR1 and CDR2 sequences are MDHEN and SYDVKM. This CDR3 is built from 16 residues. Trimming pared 5 bases from V and 2 bases from J, leaving 16 bases between. CDR3 nucleotide sequence: TGTGCCAGCAGTCCTCAAGACCAGGGCGGCAATCAGCCCCAGCATTTT. This translates into CASSPQDQGGNQPQHF.

The rearrangement joins TRBV27 to TRBJ2-7; 12 nucleotides agree with TRBD2. V was clipped by 6 bases and J by 3 bases; unmatched bases: 3. The CDR3 totals 14 residues. Germline V gene sequence: CDR1 MNHEY, CDR2 SMNVEV (reference sequence). In nucleotides, the CDR3 is TGTGCCAGCAGGGGACTAGCGGGTTACTACGAGCAGTACTTC. Protein: CASRGLAGYYEQYF.

For the CDR3, the DNA is TGTGCCAGCAGCTTAGATCAGGTCAGCGGAGAAGAGACCCAGTACTTC. Amino acids: CASSLDQVSGEETQYF. The rearrangement joins TRBV11-2 to TRBJ2-5; weak D call: TRBD2 (5 bases). V dropped 0 bases and J dropped 3 bases, with 14 bases sitting between them. CDR1 and CDR2 (germline): SGHAT, FQNNGV. The CDR3 has 16 residues.

This chain connects TRBV7-8 to TRBJ2-2, with 7 bases aligning to TRBD2. The V segment lost 4 bases and the J segment 4 bases; nucleotides outside the gene matches: 9. The CDR3 extends over 16 amino acids. Germline V gives CDR1 SGHVS, CDR2 FQNEAQ. The CDR3 nucleotides are TGTGCCAGCAGCTCCCATATCGGGGAGGGCACCGGGGAGCTGTTTTTT. Its protein is CASSSHIGEGTGELFF.

This clone was detected only a few times. V and J are TRBV27 and TRBJ2-7; TRBD1 agrees at 9 bases. V shed 2 bases, J shed 5 bases, and the junction held 7 bases outside the gene matches. Germline lookup yields CDR1 MNHEY and CDR2 SMNVEV (reference sequence). The CDR3 is 15 residues long. The CDR3 reads CASSLEGQGPNEQYF. In nucleotides, the CDR3 is TGTGCCAGCAGTTTAGAGGGACAGGGACCCAACGAGCAGTACTTC.

The chain employs TRBV7-8 and TRBJ2-2; 15 bases align to TRBD2. V was pared by 6 bases and J by 8 bases, with 7 bases of the junction left unmatched. CDR1 is SGHVS and CDR2 is FQNEAQ in the germline V gene. This CDR3 has 16 amino acids. The CDR3: CASRRGLAGGGGELFF. Written as DNA, the CDR3 is TGTGCCAGCAGGAGGGGACTAGCGGGAGGCGGTGGGGAGCTGTTTTTT.

J is TRBJ2-7 and V is TRBV10-3; 10 nucleotides line up with TRBD2. Germline loops: CDR1 ENHRY, CDR2 SYGVKD. The length of the CDR3 is 14 residues. With 5 bases clipped from V and 0 bases from J, the junction kept 1 base outside the gene matches. The CDR3 DNA follows: TGTGCCATCAGTTTAGCGGGAGGCTCCTACGAGCAGTACTTC. It translates to CAISLAGGSYEQYF.